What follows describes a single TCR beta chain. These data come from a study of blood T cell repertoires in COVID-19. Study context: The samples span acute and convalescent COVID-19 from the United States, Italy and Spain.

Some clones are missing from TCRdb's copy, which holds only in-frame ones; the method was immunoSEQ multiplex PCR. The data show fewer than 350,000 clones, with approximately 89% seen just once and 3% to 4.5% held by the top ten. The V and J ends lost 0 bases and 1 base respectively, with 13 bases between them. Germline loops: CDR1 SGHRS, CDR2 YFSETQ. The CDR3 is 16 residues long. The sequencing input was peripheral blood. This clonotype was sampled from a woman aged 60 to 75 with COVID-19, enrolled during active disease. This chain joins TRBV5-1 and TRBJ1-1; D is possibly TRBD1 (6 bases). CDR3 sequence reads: CASSLAQTGRNTEAFF. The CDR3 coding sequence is TGCGCCAGCAGCTTGGCCCAGACAGGAAGGAACACTGAAGCTTTCTTT.